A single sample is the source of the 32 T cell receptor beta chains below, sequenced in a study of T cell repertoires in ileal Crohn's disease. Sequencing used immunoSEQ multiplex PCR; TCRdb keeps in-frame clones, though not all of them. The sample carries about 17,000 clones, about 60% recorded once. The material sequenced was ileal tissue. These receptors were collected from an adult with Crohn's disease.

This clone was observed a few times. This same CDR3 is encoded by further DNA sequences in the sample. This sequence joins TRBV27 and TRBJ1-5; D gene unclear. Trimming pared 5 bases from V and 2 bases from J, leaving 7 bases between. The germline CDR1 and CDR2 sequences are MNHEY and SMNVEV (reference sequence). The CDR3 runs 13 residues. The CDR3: CASSPLGNQPQHF. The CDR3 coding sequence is TGTGCCAGCAGTCCCCTCGGCAATCAGCCCCAGCATTTT.

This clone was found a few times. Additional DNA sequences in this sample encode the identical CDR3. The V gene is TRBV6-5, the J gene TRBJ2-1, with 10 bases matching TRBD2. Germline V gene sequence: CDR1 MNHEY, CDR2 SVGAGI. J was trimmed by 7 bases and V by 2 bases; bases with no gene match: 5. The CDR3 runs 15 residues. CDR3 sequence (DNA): TGTGCCAGCAGTTACCGGGCTAGCGGGAGAAATGAGCAGTTCTTC. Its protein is CASSYRASGRNEQFF.

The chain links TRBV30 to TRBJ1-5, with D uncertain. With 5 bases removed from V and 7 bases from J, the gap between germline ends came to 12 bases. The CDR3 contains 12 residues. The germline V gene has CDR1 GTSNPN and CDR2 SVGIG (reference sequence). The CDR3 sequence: CAWGREGQPQHF. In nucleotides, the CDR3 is TGTGCCTGGGGACGGGAGGGCCAGCCCCAGCATTTT.

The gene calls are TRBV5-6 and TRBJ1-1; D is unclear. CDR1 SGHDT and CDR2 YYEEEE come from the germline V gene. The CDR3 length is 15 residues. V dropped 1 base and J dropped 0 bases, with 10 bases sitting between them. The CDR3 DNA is TGTGCCAGCAGCTTGTCGCACAGTATGAACACTGAAGCTTTCTTT. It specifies CASSLSHSMNTEAFF.

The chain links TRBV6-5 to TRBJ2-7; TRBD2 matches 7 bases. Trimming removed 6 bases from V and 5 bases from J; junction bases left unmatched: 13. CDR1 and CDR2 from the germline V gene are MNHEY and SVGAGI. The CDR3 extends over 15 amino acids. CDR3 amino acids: CASSLPGGSANEQYF. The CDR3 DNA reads TGTGCCAGCAGCCTCCCCGGGGGGAGTGCGAACGAGCAGTACTTC.

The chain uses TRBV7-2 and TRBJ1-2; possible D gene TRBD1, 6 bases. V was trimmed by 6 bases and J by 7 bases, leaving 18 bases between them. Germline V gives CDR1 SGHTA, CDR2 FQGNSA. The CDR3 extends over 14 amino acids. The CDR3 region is CASRPIGGGFGYTF. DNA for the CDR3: TGTGCCAGCAGGCCAATCGGCGGGGGCTTTGGCTACACCTTC.

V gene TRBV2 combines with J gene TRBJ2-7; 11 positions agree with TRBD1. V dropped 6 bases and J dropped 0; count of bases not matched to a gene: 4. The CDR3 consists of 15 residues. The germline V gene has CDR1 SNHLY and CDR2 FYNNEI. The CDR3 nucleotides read TGTGCCAGCAGGGACAGGGGGCAACCCTCCTACGAGCAGTACTTC. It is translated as CASRDRGQPSYEQYF.

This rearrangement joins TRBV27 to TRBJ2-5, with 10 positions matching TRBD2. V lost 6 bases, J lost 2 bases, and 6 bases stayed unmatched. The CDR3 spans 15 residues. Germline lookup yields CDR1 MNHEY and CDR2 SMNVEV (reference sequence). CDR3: CASRDGLAAQETQYF. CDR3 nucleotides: TGTGCCAGCAGAGACGGACTAGCGGCACAAGAGACCCAGTACTTC.

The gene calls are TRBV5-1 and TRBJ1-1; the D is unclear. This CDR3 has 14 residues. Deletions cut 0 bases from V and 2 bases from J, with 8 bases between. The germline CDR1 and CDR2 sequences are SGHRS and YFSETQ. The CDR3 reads CASSLDQINTEAFF. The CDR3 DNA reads TGCGCCAGCAGCTTGGATCAGATTAACACTGAAGCTTTCTTT.

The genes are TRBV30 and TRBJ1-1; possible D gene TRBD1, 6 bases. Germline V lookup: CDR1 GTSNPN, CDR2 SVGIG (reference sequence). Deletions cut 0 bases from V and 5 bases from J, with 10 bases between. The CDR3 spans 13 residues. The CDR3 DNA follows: TGTGCCTGGAGTGTACAGGGACGGACTGAAGCTTTCTTT. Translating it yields CAWSVQGRTEAFF.

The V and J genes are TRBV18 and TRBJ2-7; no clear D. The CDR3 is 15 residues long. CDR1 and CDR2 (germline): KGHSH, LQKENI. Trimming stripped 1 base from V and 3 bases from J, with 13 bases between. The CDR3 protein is CASSPLVSSFYEQYF. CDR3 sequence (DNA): TGTGCCAGCTCACCACTTGTAAGCTCTTTCTACGAGCAGTACTTC.

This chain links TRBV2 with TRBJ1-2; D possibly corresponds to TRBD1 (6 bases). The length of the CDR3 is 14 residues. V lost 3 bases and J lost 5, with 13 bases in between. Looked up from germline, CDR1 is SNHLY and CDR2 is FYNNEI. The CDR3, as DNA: TGTGCCAGCAGTGAGGTGACAGGCCATTATGGCTACACCTTC. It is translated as CASSEVTGHYGYTF.

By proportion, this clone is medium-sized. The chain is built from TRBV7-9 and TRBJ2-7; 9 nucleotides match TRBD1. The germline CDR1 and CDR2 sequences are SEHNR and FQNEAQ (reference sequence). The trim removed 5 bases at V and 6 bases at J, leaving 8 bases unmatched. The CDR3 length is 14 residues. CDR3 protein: CASSNTGGRTEQYF. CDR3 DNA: TGTGCCAGCAGCAACACAGGGGGCCGGACCGAGCAGTACTTC.

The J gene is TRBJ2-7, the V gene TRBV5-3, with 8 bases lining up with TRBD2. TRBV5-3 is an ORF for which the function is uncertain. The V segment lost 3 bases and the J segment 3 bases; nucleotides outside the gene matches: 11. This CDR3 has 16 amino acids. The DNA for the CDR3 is TGTGCCAGAAGCTGTTCACGTTTTAGCGGGATCTACGAGCAGTACTTC. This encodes CARSCSRFSGIYEQYF.

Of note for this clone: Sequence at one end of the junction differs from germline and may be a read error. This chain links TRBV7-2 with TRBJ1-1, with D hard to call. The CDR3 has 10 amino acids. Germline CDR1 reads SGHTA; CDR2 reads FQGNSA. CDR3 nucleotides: TGTGCCAGCAGCCATCTCCGACGGGTCTTT. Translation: CASSHLRRVF. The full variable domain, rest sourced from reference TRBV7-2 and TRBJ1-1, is GAGVSQSPSNKVTEKGKDVELRCDPISGHTALYWYRQSLGQGLEFLIYFQGNSAPDKSGLPSDRFSAERTGGSVSTLTIQRTQQEDSAVYLCASSHLRRVFGQGTRLTVV.

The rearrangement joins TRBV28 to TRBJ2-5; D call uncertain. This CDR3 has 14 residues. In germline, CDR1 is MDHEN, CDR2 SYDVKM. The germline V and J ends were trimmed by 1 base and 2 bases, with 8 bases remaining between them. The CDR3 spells CASSLYGDQETQYF. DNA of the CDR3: TGTGCCAGCAGTTTATACGGAGATCAAGAGACCCAGTACTTC.

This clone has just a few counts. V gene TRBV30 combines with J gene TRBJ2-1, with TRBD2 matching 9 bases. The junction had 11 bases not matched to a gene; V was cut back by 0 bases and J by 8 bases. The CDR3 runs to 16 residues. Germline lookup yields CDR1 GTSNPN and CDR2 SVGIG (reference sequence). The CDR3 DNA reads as TGTGCCTGGAGTGTCATAGCGGGAGTTGGGAGGGATGAGCAGTTCTTC. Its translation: CAWSVIAGVGRDEQFF.

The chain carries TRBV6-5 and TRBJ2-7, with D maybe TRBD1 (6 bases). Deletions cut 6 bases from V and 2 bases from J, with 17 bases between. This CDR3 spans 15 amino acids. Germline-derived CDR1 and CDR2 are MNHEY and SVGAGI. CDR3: CASSTDLWGPYEQYF. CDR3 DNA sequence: TGTGCCAGCAGCACAGACCTCTGGGGGCCCTACGAGCAGTACTTC.

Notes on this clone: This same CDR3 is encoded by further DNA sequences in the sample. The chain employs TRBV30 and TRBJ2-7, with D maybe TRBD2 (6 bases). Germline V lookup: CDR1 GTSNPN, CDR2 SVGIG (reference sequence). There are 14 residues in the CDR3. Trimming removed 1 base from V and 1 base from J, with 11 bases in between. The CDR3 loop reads CAWSEGGSSYEQYF. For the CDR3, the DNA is TGTGCCTGGAGTGAGGGAGGAAGTTCCTACGAGCAGTACTTC. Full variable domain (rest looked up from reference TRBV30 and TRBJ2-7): SQTIHQWPATLVQPVGSPLSLECTVEGTSNPNLYWYRQAAGRGLQLLFYSVGIGQISSEVPQNLSASRPQDRQFILSSKKLLLSDSGFYLCAWSEGGSSYEQYFGPGTRLTVT.

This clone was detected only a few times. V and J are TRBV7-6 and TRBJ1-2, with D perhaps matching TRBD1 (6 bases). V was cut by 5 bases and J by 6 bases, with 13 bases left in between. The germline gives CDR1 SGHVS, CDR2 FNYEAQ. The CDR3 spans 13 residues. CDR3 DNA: TGTGCCAGCAGCGCCGCGGGGGCCGATGGCTACACCTTC. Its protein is CASSAAGADGYTF.

CDR3 in amino acids: CASRANTEAFF. DNA for the CDR3: TGCGCCAGCAGAGCGAACACTGAAGCTTTCTTT. This chain uses TRBV5-1 with TRBJ1-1; D is unclear. Germline CDR1 reads SGHRS; CDR2 reads YFSETQ. CDR3 size: 11 residues. The V end was cut by 5 bases, the J end by 1 base, with 3 bases between.

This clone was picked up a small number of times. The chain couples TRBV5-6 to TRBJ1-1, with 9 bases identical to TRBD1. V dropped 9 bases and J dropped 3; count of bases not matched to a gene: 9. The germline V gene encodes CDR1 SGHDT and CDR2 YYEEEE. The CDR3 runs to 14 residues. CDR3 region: CAIPPGQGYTEAFF. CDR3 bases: TGTGCCATTCCCCCGGGACAGGGCTACACTGAAGCTTTCTTT.

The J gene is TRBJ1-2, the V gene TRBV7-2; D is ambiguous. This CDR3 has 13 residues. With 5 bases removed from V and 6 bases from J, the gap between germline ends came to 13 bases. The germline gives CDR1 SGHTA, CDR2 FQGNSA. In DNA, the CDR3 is TGTGCCAGCAGCCCATACATCGGAGATGGCTACACCTTC. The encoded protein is CASSPYIGDGYTF. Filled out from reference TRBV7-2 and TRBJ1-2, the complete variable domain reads GAGVSQSPSNKVTEKGKDVELRCDPISGHTALYWYRQSLGQGLEFLIYFQGNSAPDKSGLPSDRFSAERTGGSVSTLTIQRTQQEDSAVYLCASSPYIGDGYTFGSGTRLTVV.

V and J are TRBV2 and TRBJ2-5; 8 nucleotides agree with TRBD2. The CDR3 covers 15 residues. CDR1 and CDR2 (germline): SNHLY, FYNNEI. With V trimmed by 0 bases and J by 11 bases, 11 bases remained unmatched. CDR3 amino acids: CASSEAADPRGEQYF. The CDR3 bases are TGTGCCAGCAGTGAAGCTGCCGACCCGCGGGGGGAGCAGTACTTC.

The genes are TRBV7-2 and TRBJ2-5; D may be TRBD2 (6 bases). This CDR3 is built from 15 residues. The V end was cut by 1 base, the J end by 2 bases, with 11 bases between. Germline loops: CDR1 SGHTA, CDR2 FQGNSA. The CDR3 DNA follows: TGTGCCAGCAGCTTAGTCATGGGGGGTCAAGAGACCCAGTACTTC. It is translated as CASSLVMGGQETQYF.

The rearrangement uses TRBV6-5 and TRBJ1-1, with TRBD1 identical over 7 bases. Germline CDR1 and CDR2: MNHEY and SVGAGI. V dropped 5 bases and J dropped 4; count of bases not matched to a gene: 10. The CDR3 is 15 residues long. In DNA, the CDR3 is TGTGCCAGCAGTCAAAACAGGGGTTTGGGCACTGAAGCTTTCTTT. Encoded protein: CASSQNRGLGTEAFF.

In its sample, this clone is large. Here the CDR3 DNA reads TGTGCCAGCAGTTTAGGGCGCCCAGGGGGTGAGCAGTACTTC. It translates to CASSLGRPGGEQYF. This rearrangement joins TRBV27 to TRBJ2-7; 7 bases are a match to TRBD1. The ends lost 2 bases at V and 7 bases at J; junction bases unmatched: 8. The CDR3 consists of 14 residues. Germline-derived CDR1 and CDR2 are MNHEY and SMNVEV (reference sequence).

The CDR3 sequence: CASSEPGQLTDTQYF. The CDR3 DNA is TGCGCCAGCAGTGAGCCGGGACAGCTAACAGATACGCAGTATTTT. V gene TRBV10-1 combines with J gene TRBJ2-3; 7 bases line up with TRBD1. This CDR3 has 15 amino acids. V dropped 2 bases and J dropped 3; count of bases not matched to a gene: 5. Germline V lookup: CDR1 WNHNN, CDR2 SYGVQD (reference sequence).

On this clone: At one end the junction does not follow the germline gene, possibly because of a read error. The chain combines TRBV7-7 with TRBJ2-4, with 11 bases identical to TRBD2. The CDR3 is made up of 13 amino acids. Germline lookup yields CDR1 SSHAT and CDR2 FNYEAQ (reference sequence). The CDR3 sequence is CASSLAGGLVEYF. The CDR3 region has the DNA TGTGCTAGCAGCTTAGCGGGAGGGCTGGTGGAGTACTTC.

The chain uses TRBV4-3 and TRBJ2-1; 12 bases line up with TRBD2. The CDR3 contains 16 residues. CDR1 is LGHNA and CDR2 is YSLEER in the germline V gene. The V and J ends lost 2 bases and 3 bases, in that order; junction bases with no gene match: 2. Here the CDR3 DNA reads TGCGCCAGCAGCCAATGGACTAGCGGGGACTACAATGAGCAGTTCTTC. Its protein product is CASSQWTSGDYNEQFF.

CDR3 nucleotides: TGTGCCAGCAGCCTCGGGACTAGCGGGAGGGCCGGGTTGAGAGATACGCAGTATTTT. As protein: CASSLGTSGRAGLRDTQYF. The chain joins TRBV7-9 to TRBJ2-3; 16 bases align to TRBD2. CDR3 length equals 19 residues. In germline, CDR1 is SEHNR, CDR2 FQNEAQ (reference sequence). J was trimmed by 5 bases and V by 5 bases; bases with no gene match: 13.

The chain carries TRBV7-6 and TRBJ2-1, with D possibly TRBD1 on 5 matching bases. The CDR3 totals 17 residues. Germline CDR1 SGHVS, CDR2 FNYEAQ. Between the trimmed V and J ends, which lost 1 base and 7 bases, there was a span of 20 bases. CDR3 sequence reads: CASSLVLGVQPGNEQFF. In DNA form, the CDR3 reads TGTGCCAGCAGCTTAGTTCTAGGGGTCCAACCCGGGAATGAGCAGTTCTTC.